Following are 21 T cell receptor beta chains from one sample sequenced in a study of cytomegalovirus exposure and HLA in healthy donors. Researchers ran the PCR with 60 Vbeta and 13 Jbeta primers. Repertoires were generated with immunoSEQ multiplex PCR, while TCRdb's copy carries only in-frame clones and drops some. This listing includes about 76,000 clones. The sample taken for sequencing was PBMCs. The receptors originated from a woman in her thirties or forties in good health and CMV-seropositive.

The chain carries TRBV6-1 and TRBJ2-7; unclear D gene. The CDR3 spans 13 residues. The V gene lost 1 base and the J gene lost 8 bases, with 12 bases spanning the gap. Germline CDR1 and CDR2: MNHNS and SASEGT. CDR3 nucleotide sequence: TGTGCCAGCAGTGAAGGCGCGAAACCTAAGCAGTACTTC. Encoded protein: CASSEGAKPKQYF.

This rearrangement joins TRBV7-2 to TRBJ1-2; a possible D gene is TRBD1 (5 bases). The CDR3 loop spans 13 amino acids. V was clipped by 6 bases and J by 4 bases, with 12 bases between them. Germline loops: CDR1 SGHTA, CDR2 FQGNSA. CDR3 protein: CASSPRDFYGYTF. The CDR3 DNA sequence: TGTGCCAGCAGTCCTAGGGACTTCTATGGCTACACCTTC. The full variable domain, rest sourced from reference TRBV7-2 and TRBJ1-2, is GAGVSQSPSNKVTEKGKDVELRCDPISGHTALYWYRQSLGQGLEFLIYFQGNSAPDKSGLPSDRFSAERTGGSVSTLTIQRTQQEDSAVYLCASSPRDFYGYTFGSGTRLTVV.

The genes are TRBV10-3 and TRBJ1-2; D unclear. The CDR3 length is 14 residues. Trimming took off 3 bases at V and 7 bases at J, with 15 bases between the two ends. The germline V gene encodes CDR1 ENHRY and CDR2 SYGVKD. The CDR3, as DNA: TGTGCCATCAGTGATAGTGGCTCTGGAGGTGGCTACACCTTC. Protein product: CAISDSGSGGGYTF.

The chain is built from TRBV30 and TRBJ2-5, with D uncertain. Germline lookup yields CDR1 GTSNPN and CDR2 SVGIG (reference sequence). The CDR3 is made up of 14 amino acids. V was pared by 1 base and J by 5 bases, with 14 bases between. CDR3 sequence (DNA): TGTGCCTGGAGTGACGAGCCAGGCAGGGAGACCCAGTACTTC. Translated, it gives CAWSDEPGRETQYF.

This chain links TRBV6-5 with TRBJ1-1; D gene ambiguous. V lost 0 bases and J lost 4, with 15 bases in between. The germline V gene has CDR1 MNHEY and CDR2 SVGAGI. This CDR3 comprises 16 residues. CDR3: CASSYSSSPSPTEAFF. For the CDR3, the DNA is TGTGCCAGCAGTTACTCCTCCTCCCCCTCTCCCACTGAAGCTTTCTTT.

This chain connects TRBV9 to TRBJ2-7; TRBD2 matches 7 bases. Losses at the gene ends were 0 bases for V and 2 bases for J; bases not matched to a gene: 14. Per the germline V gene, CDR1 is SGDLS and CDR2 is YYNGEE. The CDR3 is 18 amino acids. CDR3 in amino acids: CASSVAAQTASGPYEQYF. DNA of the CDR3: TGTGCCAGCAGCGTAGCCGCCCAGACGGCTAGCGGACCCTACGAGCAGTACTTC.

The genes are TRBV5-8 and TRBJ2-3; TRBD2 aligns across 9 bases. V gave up 2 bases and J gave up 0 bases; unmatched junction bases: 10. The germline gives CDR1 SGHTS, CDR2 YDEGEE. CDR3 size: 18 residues. As DNA, the CDR3 is TGTGCCAGCAGCTTCGGGGTAGCGGGGGTTCCTAGCACAGATACGCAGTATTTT. Its translation is CASSFGVAGVPSTDTQYF.

Here the CDR3 reads CASSQDVSRDQPQHF. CDR3 coding DNA: TGTGCCAGCAGCCAAGATGTTAGCAGGGATCAGCCCCAGCATTTT. This chain links TRBV4-2 with TRBJ1-5, with D possibly being TRBD1 (5 bases). This CDR3 has 15 residues. Trimming took off 0 bases at V and 5 bases at J, with 11 bases between the two ends. Germline V gene lookup returns CDR1 LGHNA and CDR2 YNFKEQ.

This chain joins TRBV16 and TRBJ2-7, with 8 bases matching TRBD1. The CDR3 contains 14 residues. Germline V gene sequence: CDR1 KGHSY, CDR2 FQNENV. J gave up 3 bases and V 4 bases, and 5 bases lay outside the gene matches. CDR3 region: CASSRAGQGYEQYF. CDR3 in DNA: TGTGCCAGCAGCCGGGCCGGACAGGGCTACGAGCAGTACTTC. The full variable domain, in which reference TRBV16 and TRBJ2-7 provide the parts outside the CDR3, is GEEVAQTPKHLVRGEGQKAKLYCAPIKGHSYVFWYQQVLKNEFKFLISFQNENVFDETGMPKERFSAKCLPNSPCSLEIQATKLEDSAVYFCASSRAGQGYEQYFGPGTRLTVT.

V and J are TRBV7-8 and TRBJ1-2; TRBD1 agrees at 7 bases. The V segment lost 1 base and the J segment 3 bases; nucleotides outside the gene matches: 8. This CDR3 comprises 16 residues. CDR1 is SGHVS, CDR2 FQNEAQ, per germline. DNA of the CDR3: TGTGCCAGCAGCTTAGTCCCGAGAACAGGGGACTATGGCTACACCTTC. It is translated as CASSLVPRTGDYGYTF.

In regard to this clone: Relative to the germline gene, one junction end is altered; a read error may explain this. The gene calls are TRBV7-7 and TRBJ2-7, with TRBD1 identical over 7 bases. Germline CDR1 is SSHAT and CDR2 is FNYEAQ (reference sequence). CDR3 size: 13 residues. In nucleotides, the CDR3 is TGTGCTAGCAGCACCGACAGGGCGGGTGAGCAGTACTTC. This gives the protein CASSTDRAGEQYF.

The gene calls are TRBV5-1 and TRBJ2-1, with 11 nucleotides matching TRBD2. The CDR3 totals 15 residues. Germline V gives CDR1 SGHRS, CDR2 YFSETQ. Trimming at V came to 3 bases and at J to 12 bases, leaving 11 bases not matched to a gene. The CDR3 reads CASSSGLADVAGQFF. The CDR3, as DNA: TGCGCCAGCAGCTCGGGACTAGCGGACGTTGCCGGGCAGTTCTTC.

This CDR3 is CASQTRWSTGPHEQYF. The CDR3 DNA sequence: TGTGCCAGCCAGACTCGTTGGTCAACAGGTCCCCACGAGCAGTACTTC. The chain employs TRBV27 and TRBJ2-7; tentatively, D is TRBD1 (5 bases). Trimming pared 8 bases from V and 5 bases from J, leaving 25 bases between. The CDR3 is 16 residues long. Germline V CDR1 and CDR2: MNHEY, SMNVEV (reference sequence).

The genes are TRBV10-3 and TRBJ2-5, with 7 bases matching TRBD2. This CDR3 comprises 14 residues. CDR1 ENHRY and CDR2 SYGVKD come from the germline V gene. J gave up 5 bases and V 3 bases, and 6 bases lay outside the gene matches. CDR3 bases: TGTGCCATCAGTGATCCGGGACTACAGGAGACCCAGTACTTC. Protein: CAISDPGLQETQYF.

The rearrangement joins TRBV11-2 to TRBJ1-1; 7 bases match TRBD1. The germline CDR1 and CDR2 sequences are SGHAT and FQNNGV. The CDR3 is made up of 13 amino acids. With 11 bases clipped from V and 3 bases from J, the junction kept 9 bases outside the gene matches. CDR3 sequence reads: CAAGARGDTEAFF. CDR3 coding DNA: TGTGCCGCCGGAGCCAGGGGGGACACTGAAGCTTTCTTT.

Concerning this clone itself: The germline gene is not matched at one end of the junction; a read error may be the cause. The genes are TRBV6-5 and TRBJ2-7; 11 nucleotides align to TRBD1. From germline, CDR1 is MNHEY and CDR2 SVGAGI. This CDR3 spans 13 amino acids. The CDR3 spells CASSARDRGILGF. The CDR3 nucleotides read TGTGCCAGCAGTGCACGGGACAGGGGGATCTTGGGGTTC.

The chain has TRBV10-3 and TRBJ2-7; a possible D gene is TRBD1 (5 bases). The CDR3 sequence is 14 residues long. CDR1 and CDR2 (germline): ENHRY, SYGVKD. Trimming took off 0 bases at V and 3 bases at J, with 9 bases between the two ends. The CDR3 nucleotides read TGTGCCATCAGTGAGTCAGGGGCCTACTACGAGCAGTACTTC. Translation gives CAISESGAYYEQYF.

As concerns this clone: Other nucleotide sequences in the sample specify the same CDR3. The chain is built from TRBV2 and TRBJ2-7; D is possibly TRBD1 (5 bases). V lost 6 bases and J lost 2, with 14 bases in between. CDR1 is SNHLY and CDR2 is FYNNEI in the germline V gene. This CDR3 spans 14 amino acids. The CDR3 region has the DNA TGTGCCAGCAGAGGCGGACACCTAACCTACGAGCAGTACTTC. Translation: CASRGGHLTYEQYF.

This sequence joins TRBV6-6 and TRBJ2-3; 8 bases align to TRBD1. This CDR3 is built from 15 residues. Germline V gives CDR1 MNHNY, CDR2 SVGAGI (reference sequence). The V segment lost 2 bases and the J segment 4 bases; nucleotides outside the gene matches: 5. The CDR3 loop reads CASSYPGQGSDTQYF. DNA of the CDR3: TGTGCCAGCAGTTACCCTGGACAGGGCTCAGATACGCAGTATTTT.

The chain recombines TRBV19 with TRBJ2-3; weak D call: TRBD2 (6 bases). Between the trimmed V and J ends, which lost 4 bases and 2 bases, there was a span of 16 bases. This CDR3 has 16 residues. CDR1 is LNHDA, CDR2 SQIVND, per germline (reference sequence). The CDR3, as DNA: TGTGCCAGTAGTACCCTGGACTATTTGGACACAGATACGCAGTATTTT. Translated: CASSTLDYLDTDTQYF. The full variable domain, completed using reference TRBV19 and TRBJ2-3, is DGGITQSPKYLFRKEGQNVTLSCEQNLNHDAMYWYRQDPGQGLRLIYYSQIVNDFQKGDIAEGYSVSREKKESFPLTVTSAQKNPTAFYLCASSTLDYLDTDTQYFGPGTRLTVL.

On this clone: Other DNA sequences in this sample translate to the same CDR3. The V gene is TRBV7-2, the J gene TRBJ1-5; no clear D. Germline CDR1 and CDR2: SGHTA and FQGNSA. This CDR3 spans 13 amino acids. V was pared by 6 bases and J by 2 bases, with 8 bases between. In DNA form, the CDR3 reads TGTGCCAGCAGTCCCACAGGCAATCAGCCCCAGCATTTT. It translates to CASSPTGNQPQHF.